Shown below are 14 T cell receptor beta chains from a single sample sequenced in a study of T cell responses to AZD1222 COVID-19 vaccine. Method: immunoSEQ multiplex PCR; TCRdb's copy keeps in-frame clones and lacks some. The table includes about 120,000 clones, more than 75% detected once. The starting material was peripheral blood, obtained on day 0 of AZD1222 vaccination. These receptors all come from an adult in good health.

The chain is built from TRBV14 and TRBJ1-1, with D unclear. The CDR3 runs to 12 residues. The germline gives CDR1 SGHDN, CDR2 FVKESK. V lost 4 bases and J 6 bases, leaving 9 bases between the germline ends. The CDR3 protein is CASSPYGAEAFF. The CDR3 coding sequence is TGTGCCAGCAGCCCTTATGGCGCTGAAGCTTTCTTT.

As DNA, the CDR3 is TGCAGCGCCAAAACTAATGAAAAACTGTTTTTT. Residues: CSAKTNEKLFF. The V call is TRBV29-1, the J call TRBJ1-4; D uncertain. This CDR3 comprises 11 residues. From germline, CDR1 is SQVTM and CDR2 ANQGSEA. V lost 7 bases, J lost 1 base, and 4 bases lay in between.

This clone was picked up a small number of times. The chain recombines TRBV5-1 with TRBJ1-1; 7 nucleotides match TRBD1. Germline CDR1 is SGHRS and CDR2 is YFSETQ. The CDR3 has 14 amino acids. J gave up 7 bases and V 2 bases, and 8 bases lay outside the gene matches. CDR3 residues: CASSLEGQSDEAFF. In nucleotides, the CDR3 is TGCGCCAGCAGCTTAGAGGGACAGTCGGATGAAGCTTTCTTT.

The sample holds a few counts of this clone. The rearrangement links TRBV5-6 to TRBJ2-7, with D perhaps matching TRBD1 (6 bases). Trimming pared 4 bases from V and 0 bases from J, leaving 11 bases between. Germline-derived CDR1 and CDR2 are SGHDT and YYEEEE. The CDR3 runs 14 residues. CDR3 loop: CASSLTRGSYEQYF. The CDR3 DNA reads as TGTGCCAGCAGCCTGACCAGGGGCTCCTACGAGCAGTACTTC. Using reference TRBV5-6 and TRBJ2-7 for the parts outside the CDR3, the full variable domain is DAGVTQSPTHLIKTRGQQVTLRCSPKSGHDTVSWYQQALGQGPQFIFQYYEEEERQRGNFPDRFSGHQFPNYSSELNVNALLLGDSALYLCASSLTRGSYEQYFGPGTRLTVT.

This chain uses TRBV2 with TRBJ2-1; 12 positions agree with TRBD1. In germline, CDR1 is SNHLY, CDR2 FYNNEI. This CDR3 contains 15 residues. The V and J ends lost 6 bases and 6 bases, in that order; junction bases with no gene match: 6. This chain's CDR3 is CASRTGQGAVNEQFF. CDR3 DNA sequence: TGTGCCAGCAGGACGGGACAGGGGGCGGTCAATGAGCAGTTCTTC.

The CDR3 DNA sequence: TGTGCCAGCAGCTTAGCAGCGGGGGATTCCTACAATGAGCAGTTCTTC. Protein sequence: CASSLAAGDSYNEQFF. This chain uses TRBV7-9 with TRBJ2-1, with TRBD2 matching 8 bases. Trimming removed 0 bases from V and 1 base from J; junction bases left unmatched: 2. This CDR3 contains 16 residues. Germline V gene data show CDR1 as SEHNR and CDR2 as FQNEAQ (reference sequence).

The chain is built from TRBV6-4 and TRBJ2-1; D not certain. The CDR3 has 12 amino acids. Trimming cost V 5 bases and J 8 bases, with 10 bases left between them. Germline lookup yields CDR1 MRHNA and CDR2 SNTAGT. This CDR3 reads CASSPLGYEQFF. The CDR3 DNA sequence: TGTGCCAGCAGTCCGCTGGGCTATGAGCAGTTCTTC.

In this sample, this clone turned up once. The chain joins TRBV4-2 to TRBJ1-5; D gene uncertain. The CDR3 loop spans 13 amino acids. Per germline, CDR1 LGHNA and CDR2 YNFKEQ. V was shortened by 1 base and J by 5 bases, with 6 bases between the two germline ends. The CDR3 protein is CASSQASDQPQHF. DNA for the CDR3: TGTGCCAGCAGCCAAGCGTCTGATCAGCCCCAGCATTTT.

The chain has TRBV7-2 and TRBJ2-3; D unresolved. Germline V gene data show CDR1 as SGHTA and CDR2 as FQGNSA. The V end lost 1 base, the J end lost 4 bases, and 15 bases lay between the germline ends. CDR3 size: 16 residues. The chain's CDR3 is CASSLEPTGRPDTQYF. CDR3 sequence (DNA): TGTGCCAGCAGCTTAGAACCTACCGGTAGGCCAGATACGCAGTATTTT.

The chain recombines TRBV3-1 (or the pseudogene TRBV3-2) with TRBJ2-2, with 7 bases fitting TRBD1. Germline values: CDR1 LGHDT, CDR2 YNNKEL (reference sequence). The CDR3 is 15 amino acids. With V trimmed by 3 bases and J by 2 bases, 3 bases remained unmatched. Written as DNA, the CDR3 is TGTGCCAGCAGCCAGTGGACAGGAAACACCGGGGAGCTGTTTTTT. This translates into CASSQWTGNTGELFF.

This chain connects TRBV6-6 to TRBJ1-2; D is ambiguous. With 7 bases removed from V and 2 bases from J, the gap between germline ends came to 11 bases. This CDR3 contains 13 residues. Germline CDR1 is MNHNY and CDR2 is SVGAGI (reference sequence). The CDR3 region is CASTPWPNYGYTF. The CDR3 nucleotides read TGTGCCAGCACCCCATGGCCCAACTATGGCTACACCTTC.

The chain recombines TRBV6-2 or TRBV6-3 with TRBJ1-1; 8 bases align to TRBD1. This CDR3 has 16 amino acids. CDR1 MNHEY and CDR2 SVGEGT come from the germline V gene. V gave up 2 bases and J gave up 3 bases; unmatched junction bases: 8. The DNA of the CDR3 is TGTGCCAGCAGTTACCCCACAGGGGGGTCGGACACTGAAGCTTTCTTT. This encodes CASSYPTGGSDTEAFF.

This chain links TRBV3-1 (or the pseudogene TRBV3-2) with TRBJ1-1, with D possibly TRBD1 on 5 matching bases. CDR1 and CDR2 from the germline V gene are LGHDT and YNNKEL (reference sequence). This CDR3 is built from 18 residues. Trimming stripped 1 base from V and 1 base from J, with 19 bases between. The CDR3 sequence: CASSQGGAWGFGNTEAFF. The DNA for the CDR3 is TGTGCCAGCAGCCAAGGGGGCGCCTGGGGGTTTGGGAACACTGAAGCTTTCTTT.

This chain joins TRBV6-2 or TRBV6-3 and TRBJ1-1; 7 positions agree with TRBD1. CDR3 length: 14 residues. CDR1 is MNHEY and CDR2 is SVGEGT in the germline V gene. V gave up 0 bases and J gave up 5 bases; unmatched junction bases: 3. The CDR3 spells CASSYSAQGTEAFF. The CDR3 DNA sequence: TGTGCCAGCAGTTACTCGGCACAGGGGACTGAAGCTTTCTTT.